The rows below give T cell receptor beta chains drawn from one sample of a study of cytomegalovirus exposure and HLA in healthy donors. The table came from immunoSEQ multiplex PCR; TCRdb's copy has only in-frame clones and leaves some out. The table shows tens of thousands of clones, with around 80% occurring only once. Material: PBMCs. The origin of the receptors is a man between 40 and 49 years old in good health and CMV-seronegative. Each CDR3 is given without its conserved first and last residue. D genes are given only for firm matches.

D gene: -
V gene: TRBV2
J gene: TRBJ1-1
CDR3 protein: ASSDRQGYTEAF

D gene: -
V gene: TRBV6-7
J gene: TRBJ1-4
CDR3 protein: ASSYGGPLRGQNEKLF

D gene: -
V gene: TRBV18
J gene: TRBJ1-2
CDR3 protein: ASSDDSSGGYT

D gene: -
V gene: TRBV7-9
J gene: TRBJ1-1
CDR3 protein: ASSPSQGQNTEAF

D gene: -
V gene: TRBV18
J gene: TRBJ2-3
CDR3 protein: ASSLLLGGTDTQY

D gene: TRBD1
V gene: TRBV11-2
J gene: TRBJ1-4
CDR3 protein: ASSSKTGSNEKLF

D gene: TRBD1
V gene: TRBV28
J gene: TRBJ1-2
CDR3 protein: ASSLGTGRFSGYT

D gene: TRBD1
V gene: TRBV29-1
J gene: TRBJ1-2
CDR3 protein: SGTGQGYGYT

D gene: -
V gene: TRBV9
J gene: TRBJ2-1
CDR3 protein: ASTPGQYNEQF

D gene: TRBD1
V gene: TRBV6-1
J gene: TRBJ2-7
CDR3 protein: ASRVSGTAPYEQY

D gene: -
V gene: TRBV6-5
J gene: TRBJ1-1
CDR3 protein: ATKQGPAF

D gene: TRBD1
V gene: TRBV27
J gene: TRBJ2-7
CDR3 protein: ASRTKGQGLYEQY

D gene: TRBD1
V gene: TRBV6-1
J gene: TRBJ1-1
CDR3 protein: ASSGDRSSWRAF

D gene: -
V gene: TRBV6-5
J gene: TRBJ1-1
CDR3 protein: ASRIRENTEAF

D gene: TRBD1
V gene: TRBV18
J gene: TRBJ2-3
CDR3 protein: ASSPRQGPPWPTDTQY

D gene: TRBD2
V gene: TRBV2
J gene: TRBJ2-7
CDR3 protein: AIREREVVLEQY

D gene: -
V gene: TRBV7-2
J gene: TRBJ1-2
CDR3 protein: ASSLLRQSNGYT

D gene: TRBD1
V gene: TRBV10-3
J gene: TRBJ2-3
CDR3 protein: AISQGVVDTQY

D gene: TRBD1
V gene: TRBV10-3
J gene: TRBJ2-7
CDR3 protein: AMRQGDEQY

D gene: -
V gene: TRBV6-1
J gene: TRBJ1-2
CDR3 protein: ASEDSVYGYT

D gene: TRBD2
V gene: TRBV11-2
J gene: TRBJ2-1
CDR3 protein: ASSSLAGGPDEQF

D gene: -
V gene: TRBV4-2
J gene: TRBJ2-6
CDR3 protein: ASSQDRASGANVLT

D gene: -
V gene: TRBV28
J gene: TRBJ1-2
CDR3 protein: ASMEQGNGYT

D gene: -
V gene: TRBV14
J gene: TRBJ2-3
CDR3 protein: ASSQLSGFSTDTQY

D gene: -
V gene: TRBV5-6
J gene: TRBJ1-1
CDR3 protein: ASSHHRDGVNTEAF

D gene: -
V gene: TRBV7-2
J gene: TRBJ2-7
CDR3 protein: ASSFQARPYEQY

D gene: TRBD1
V gene: TRBV14
J gene: TRBJ1-1
CDR3 protein: ASSRDRNTEAF

D gene: -
V gene: TRBV6-1
J gene: TRBJ1-5
CDR3 protein: ASSEMGQPQH

D gene: TRBD1
V gene: TRBV28
J gene: TRBJ1-5
CDR3 protein: ASSQPGQWYSNQPQH

D gene: -
V gene: TRBV2
J gene: TRBJ1-2
CDR3 protein: ASSETGPMGYT

D gene: -
V gene: TRBV7-8
J gene: TRBJ1-5
CDR3 protein: ASSFGQSNQPQH

D gene: -
V gene: TRBV4-1
J gene: TRBJ1-1
CDR3 protein: ASSQSDTFMNTEAF

D gene: TRBD2
V gene: TRBV6-1
J gene: TRBJ2-3
CDR3 protein: ASSEFSGGADTQY

D gene: -
V gene: TRBV7-2
J gene: TRBJ2-3
CDR3 protein: ASSLGGLGTDTQY

D gene: -
V gene: TRBV9
J gene: TRBJ2-7
CDR3 protein: ASSVVPGDYEQY

D gene: TRBD2
V gene: TRBV11-2
J gene: TRBJ2-7
CDR3 protein: ASSFAPVAGGTYEQY

D gene: TRBD1
V gene: TRBV5-1
J gene: -
CDR3 protein: ASSAGTGDSFLYEQY

D gene: TRBD2
V gene: TRBV5-6
J gene: TRBJ2-7
CDR3 protein: ASSLARTSGSPTYEQY

D gene: TRBD1
V gene: TRBV7-9
J gene: TRBJ1-4
CDR3 protein: ASSLRTGGEGKLF

D gene: -
V gene: TRBV13
J gene: TRBJ2-3
CDR3 protein: ASSRDSSTDTQY

D gene: TRBD1
V gene: TRBV29-1
J gene: TRBJ1-1
CDR3 protein: SVSSPGTANTEAF